The sequence of this T cell receptor delta chain was determined in a study of delta chains in infants with herpesvirus infections. Study context: A Ugandan infant cohort was followed from birth for primary CMV. Postnatally CMV-infected infants were checked for a public fetal Vdelta1/Vgamma8 clonotype.

Study-level points and caveats: The public clonotype appeared only at the first post-infection time point. The public clonotype decayed quickly, seemingly gone after 2 to 3 months.

Gamma-chain- and delta-chain-specific primers converted PBMC RNA into TCR cDNA. TCRdb reanalyzed the RT-PCR reads using CATT. The repertoire holds hundreds of delta-chain clones, with over 15% as singletons. This clone showed up just a few times. What it binds is unknown. A single base separates this from a much larger clone, so it may be a read error. Other nucleotide sequences in the sample specify the same CDR3. This CDR3 is 23 amino acids long. The V gene's germline CDR1 is TSWWSYY and CDR2 QGS. V dropped 4 bases and J dropped 0; count of bases not matched to a gene: 28. The specimen comprised peripheral blood, sampled at time point 2 of longitudinal follow-up. The clonotype comes from a human donor who was a Ugandan infant, either HIV-exposed or HIV-unexposed (not recorded which). V is TRDV1 and J is TRDJ1, with 8 bases aligning to TRDD3. CDR3 residues: CALGGLPRTGGYPLAPYTDKLIF. The CDR3 DNA reads TGTGCTCTTGGGGGGCTTCCCCGTACTGGGGGGTACCCTCTTGCCCCGTACACCGATAAACTCATCTTT.